What follows describes a single T cell receptor beta chain. Its antigen is as yet unknown. The CDR3 sequence is 16 residues long. V dropped 3 bases and J dropped 2; count of bases not matched to a gene: 6. Germline V gene data show CDR1 as SGHTA and CDR2 as FQGTGA. The repertoire was sequenced with immunoSEQ multiplex PCR; TCRdb's copy has only in-frame clones and lacks some. The repertoire has 350,000 to 450,000 clones, around 82% of them found once; the top ten carry approximately 7%. The source of the sample is a study of Ad26.COV2.S vaccination and SARS-CoV-2 variants. The overall study: As a participant in COV1001, the donor was in the Ad26.COV2.S trial arm.

Overall study results and limits: The analyses of TCR breadth and depth may have understated the size of total T cell responses.

Sample treatment: some 20 received Ad26.COV2.S at low or high dose, single or two shots; 5 received placebo; per-sample allocation not given. Sampling was done on day 63 after the first vaccine or placebo injection. The individual, an adult aged 18-55 years, was a donor in Boston. This TCR came from a person between 18 and 59 years old who received the Ad26.COV2.S COVID-19 vaccine or a placebo. Specimen: peripheral blood, collected in a trial of Ad26.COV2.S vaccine versus placebo. The gene calls are TRBV7-3 and TRBJ2-1; 8 positions agree with TRBD2. The CDR3 region has the DNA TGTGCCAGCAGCTTGAGTAGCGGGACAACCTACAATGAGCAGTTCTTC. It specifies CASSLSSGTTYNEQFF.